This passage covers 18 T cell receptor beta chains from one sample sequenced in a study of beta chain features in type 1 diabetes. Since all of the isolated RNA was reverse transcribed, expressed TCRB transcripts were what got sequenced. Only in-frame clones appear in the TCRdb table, and some are missing; sequencing was by immunoSEQ multiplex PCR. The data show roughly 250,000 clones, over 8.5% seen once. Sequencing input: naive CD4+ T cells from blood. Every receptor here comes from a young woman in good health.

This rearrangement joins TRBV2 to TRBJ1-1; a possible D gene is TRBD1 (5 bases). CDR1 SNHLY and CDR2 FYNNEI come from the germline V gene. This CDR3 spans 13 amino acids. Trimming took off 3 bases at V and 4 bases at J, with 9 bases between the two ends. CDR3 DNA: TGTGCCAGCAGTGAGGGACTCTTCACTGAAGCTTTCTTT. The encoded protein is CASSEGLFTEAFF.

This clone has a handful of counts. The rearrangement uses TRBV29-1 and TRBJ2-3; unclear D gene. CDR1 is SQVTM and CDR2 is ANQGSEA in the germline V gene. Trimming took 3 bases from V and 3 from J, leaving 4 bases between them. The length of the CDR3 is 11 residues. The CDR3 DNA is TGCAGCGTTGATCCTACAGATACGCAGTATTTT. It specifies CSVDPTDTQYF.

This clone was recorded a few times. The chain is built from TRBV5-1 and TRBJ1-2, with 8 bases lining up with TRBD1. The CDR3 consists of 14 residues. V trimming: 3 bases; J trimming: 8 bases; junction bases outside the gene matches: 9. Germline CDR1 SGHRS, CDR2 YFSETQ. The CDR3 is CASSSQGAPGGYTF. The CDR3, as DNA: TGCGCCAGCAGCTCTCAGGGGGCGCCGGGAGGCTACACCTTC.

This clone has ten or more counts. The chain has TRBV18 and TRBJ2-1, with 8 bases that match TRBD1. This CDR3 has 13 amino acids. V was pared by 4 bases and J by 7 bases, with 3 bases of the junction left unmatched. Per the germline V gene, CDR1 is KGHSH and CDR2 is LQKENI. The DNA of the CDR3 is TGTGCCAGCTCACGTAACAGGGGGAATGAGCAGTTCTTC. Its translation is CASSRNRGNEQFF.

The sample holds many counts of this clone. This chain joins TRBV18 and TRBJ2-1, with a possible D match to TRBD2 (5 bases). Germline V CDR1 and CDR2: KGHSH, LQKENI. CDR3 length equals 12 residues. V dropped 4 bases and J dropped 8 bases, with 9 bases sitting between them. CDR3 amino acids: CASSLTRDEQFF. The CDR3 coding sequence is TGTGCCAGCTCACTCACTAGAGATGAGCAGTTCTTC.

In this sample, this clone turned up a few times. V gene TRBV30 combines with J gene TRBJ2-2, with 7 bases lining up with TRBD2. The CDR3 consists of 16 residues. Per the germline V gene, CDR1 is GTSNPN and CDR2 is SVGIG (reference sequence). J was trimmed by 5 bases and V by 4 bases; bases with no gene match: 13. Here the CDR3 DNA reads TGTGCCTGGACCCGGAGCTTGGCGGGGGTGACCGGGGAGCTGTTTTTT. Amino acid sequence: CAWTRSLAGVTGELFF.

The table lists this clone with a few counts. The V and J genes are TRBV6-5 and TRBJ1-3; D is possibly TRBD1 (6 bases). The CDR3 is 14 residues long. Germline V gives CDR1 MNHEY, CDR2 SVGAGI. V was pared by 6 bases and J by 2 bases, with 11 bases between. CDR3 amino acids: CASSLRGTGNTIYF. The CDR3 DNA is TGTGCCAGCAGCCTCAGGGGTACTGGAAACACCATATATTTT.

The chain links TRBV7-8 to TRBJ2-2; 9 positions match TRBD2. Germline V gene sequence: CDR1 SGHVS, CDR2 FQNEAQ. This CDR3 is built from 15 residues. Unmatched junction bases numbered 10, after V lost 7 bases and J lost 7 bases. The CDR3 nucleotides read TGTGCCAGCATCCCTCGCGGGGGGGCCGACGGGGAGCTGTTTTTT. Translation gives CASIPRGGADGELFF. Combining the CDR3 with reference TRBV7-8 and TRBJ2-2 gives the whole variable domain GAGVSQSPRYKVAKRGQDVALRCDPISGHVSLFWYQQALGQGPEFLTYFQNEAQLDKSGLPSDRFFAERPEGSVSTLKIQRTQQEDSAVYLCASIPRGGADGELFFGEGSRLTVL.

In this sample, this clone turned up a few times. J is TRBJ2-1 and V is TRBV10-3; TRBD1 matches 10 bases. Germline assignment: CDR1 ENHRY and CDR2 SYGVKD. The CDR3 loop spans 14 amino acids. The junction had 9 bases not matched to a gene; V was cut back by 4 bases and J by 12 bases. CDR3 amino acids: CAISGTGGIDGQFF. The CDR3 DNA reads as TGTGCCATCAGTGGGACAGGGGGAATTGATGGGCAGTTCTTC.

This clone was observed a few times. The J gene is TRBJ2-1, the V gene TRBV5-4, with a possible D match to TRBD2 (5 bases). CDR3 size: 14 residues. Germline V gene sequence: CDR1 SGHNT, CDR2 YYREEE (reference sequence). V was cut by 4 bases and J by 6 bases, with 14 bases left in between. This chain's CDR3 is CASSGGSRGNEQFF. Written as DNA, the CDR3 is TGTGCCAGCAGCGGCGGGTCCCGAGGCAATGAGCAGTTCTTC.

This clone was counted a few times. The chain joins TRBV9 to TRBJ2-3; TRBD2 agrees at 12 bases. The CDR3 is made up of 17 amino acids. Germline CDR1 reads SGDLS; CDR2 reads YYNGEE. J gave up 1 base and V 3 bases, and 6 bases lay outside the gene matches. CDR3: CASSAGWTSGGTDTQYF. The DNA of the CDR3 is TGTGCCAGCAGCGCCGGGTGGACTAGCGGGGGCACAGATACGCAGTATTTT.

The V and J genes are TRBV9 and TRBJ2-2; D might be TRBD1 (5 bases). Trimming took 4 bases from V and 7 from J, leaving 14 bases between them. CDR1 SGDLS and CDR2 YYNGEE come from the germline V gene. The CDR3 covers 14 residues. The CDR3 protein is CASSFLGQFGELFF. CDR3 sequence (DNA): TGTGCCAGCAGCTTCCTAGGACAATTCGGGGAGCTGTTTTTT.

The rearrangement joins TRBV6-6 to TRBJ2-7; TRBD1 matches at 7 bases. With V trimmed by 0 bases and J by 1 base, 6 bases remained unmatched. The CDR3 totals 16 residues. Germline V CDR1 and CDR2: MNHNY, SVGAGI (reference sequence). The CDR3 protein is CASSYSHRGISYEQYF. The CDR3 nucleotides are TGTGCCAGCAGTTACTCCCACAGGGGTATTTCCTACGAGCAGTACTTC.

This clone has just a few counts. The chain is built from TRBV19 and TRBJ1-5; maybe TRBD1 (5 bases). CDR1 and CDR2 from the germline V gene are LNHDA and SQIVND (reference sequence). V lost 5 bases and J lost 0, with 8 bases in between. The CDR3 length is 14 residues. The CDR3 DNA is TGTGCCAGTAGTGTTGGGGCTAGCAATCAGCCCCAGCATTTT. Translation gives CASSVGASNQPQHF.

The chain uses TRBV11-2 and TRBJ1-2, with TRBD1 identical over 7 bases. CDR3 size: 15 residues. J was trimmed by 2 bases and V by 3 bases; bases with no gene match: 6. Per the germline V gene, CDR1 is SGHAT and CDR2 is FQNNGV. The DNA of the CDR3 is TGTGCCAGCAGCTTGCCCGGGACAGCGAACTATGGCTACACCTTC. Translating it yields CASSLPGTANYGYTF.

This clone was observed a few times. The chain couples TRBV4-1 to TRBJ2-7; TRBD2 aligns across 10 bases. The germline V gene has CDR1 MGHRA and CDR2 YSYEKL. The CDR3 loop spans 15 amino acids. Trimming at V came to 1 base and at J to 7 bases, leaving 7 bases not matched to a gene. The CDR3 loop reads CASSQGLAGVGEQYF. The DNA of the CDR3 is TGCGCCAGCAGCCAAGGGCTAGCGGGAGTGGGGGAGCAGTACTTC.

This clone was seen a handful of times. This sequence joins TRBV19 and TRBJ2-7; maybe TRBD2 (6 bases). The germline V gene encodes CDR1 LNHDA and CDR2 SQIVND (reference sequence). The CDR3 contains 13 residues. Trimming cost V 5 bases and J 2 bases, with 10 bases left between them. CDR3 in DNA: TGTGCCAGTAGTTTGCTAGCGACCTACGAGCAGTACTTC. Its translation: CASSLLATYEQYF.

This clone came up a few times. The chain is built from TRBV5-1 and TRBJ1-1; 8 bases align to TRBD1. The CDR3 length is 13 residues. Losses at the gene ends were 4 bases for V and 5 bases for J; bases not matched to a gene: 4. Looked up from germline, CDR1 is SGHRS and CDR2 is YFSETQ. CDR3 DNA: TGCGCCAGCAGCGCGACAGGGGAGACTGAAGCTTTCTTT. It is translated as CASSATGETEAFF.